The 30 T cell receptor beta chains below come from one sample, sequenced in a study of CD8 T cells in Susac syndrome. It was with random hexamers that about 0.45 to 1 ug RNA was reverse transcribed. TCRdb used MiXCR to reprocess the immunoSEQ multiplex PCR reads, holding one entry per CDR3 protein. This repertoire shows some 300,000 distinct CDR3 sequences, 75% to 90% found once; its top ten account for roughly 0.2%. Sequencing used CD8+ T cells from PBMCs. All receptors come from a human donor with multiple sclerosis.

This sequence joins TRBV20-1 and TRBJ2-5; 11 bases align to TRBD2. In germline, CDR1 is DFQATT, CDR2 SNEGSKA (reference sequence). The CDR3 spans 15 residues. V lost 1 base to trimming and J lost 4 bases; unmatched junction nucleotides: 5. The CDR3 DNA is TGCAGTGCTAGAGGATCACTAGCGGGAGTAGAGACCCAGTACTTC. Translated: CSARGSLAGVETQYF.

The V and J genes are TRBV20-1 and TRBJ1-1; 7 bases fit TRBD1. Germline CDR1 is DFQATT and CDR2 is SNEGSKA (reference sequence). This CDR3 region has 13 residues. V was clipped by 3 bases and J by 5 bases; unmatched bases: 6. CDR3 sequence reads: CSASEGGETEAFF. CDR3 DNA sequence: TGCAGTGCTAGTGAAGGGGGCGAGACTGAAGCTTTCTTT.

The rearrangement links TRBV20-1 to TRBJ2-7, with 10 bases matching TRBD1. Per the germline V gene, CDR1 is DFQATT and CDR2 is SNEGSKA (reference sequence). The CDR3 contains 16 residues. The trim removed 4 bases at V and 3 bases at J, leaving 12 bases unmatched. As DNA, the CDR3 is TGCAGTGCTAAAGACAGGGGGCCCACACACGACTACGAGCAGTACTTC. Translated, it gives CSAKDRGPTHDYEQYF.

This CDR3 reads CSAQDTYNEQFF. The CDR3 region has the DNA TGCAGTGCCCAGGACACCTACAATGAGCAGTTCTTC. The chain has TRBV20-1 and TRBJ2-1; perhaps TRBD1 as D (5 bases). CDR1 and CDR2 from the germline V gene are DFQATT and SNEGSKA (reference sequence). The CDR3 spans 12 residues. V was shortened by 6 bases and J by 2 bases, with 8 bases between the two germline ends.

The J gene is TRBJ1-1, the V gene TRBV28; D gene ambiguous. The CDR3 consists of 12 residues. The germline V gene has CDR1 MDHEN and CDR2 SYDVKM. V lost 1 base, J lost 6 bases, and 6 bases lay in between. The CDR3 here is CASSLSEPEAFF. The CDR3 coding sequence is TGTGCCAGCAGTTTATCAGAGCCTGAAGCTTTCTTT.

This clonotype was observed a single time. The chain combines TRBV4-3 with TRBJ2-5; perhaps TRBD2 as D (5 bases). Germline V CDR1 and CDR2: LGHNA, YSLEER. V dropped 0 bases and J dropped 5 bases, with 16 bases sitting between them. This CDR3 contains 16 residues. The CDR3, as DNA: TGCGCCAGCAGCCAAGAGATTGAGGGCTGGAGGGAGACCCAGTACTTC. It translates to CASSQEIEGWRETQYF.

This clonotype was counted between two and nine times. The chain uses TRBV27 and TRBJ2-2; D is ambiguous. Germline CDR1 MNHEY, CDR2 SMNVEV (reference sequence). The CDR3 spans 12 residues. V lost 3 bases to trimming and J lost 6 bases, with 5 bases between them. The CDR3 coding sequence is TGTGCCAGCAGTTTGTACGCCGGGGAGCTGTTTTTT. Translation gives CASSLYAGELFF.

The CDR3 DNA follows: TGTGCCAGCAGCCAAGAGCGGCAGGACTACTACGAGCAGTACTTC. It specifies CASSQERQDYYEQYF. This rearrangement joins TRBV4-2 to TRBJ2-7; tentatively, D is TRBD2 (6 bases). Per germline, CDR1 LGHNA and CDR2 YNFKEQ. V lost 0 bases and J 3 bases, leaving 12 bases between the germline ends. This CDR3 has 15 amino acids.

This clonotype was picked up a small number of times. This chain links TRBV19 with TRBJ2-1; no definite D call. The CDR3 loop spans 15 amino acids. The germline V and J ends were trimmed by 3 bases and 1 base, with 10 bases remaining between them. CDR1 and CDR2 from the germline V gene are LNHDA and SQIVND (reference sequence). The CDR3 region has the DNA TGTGCCAGTAGTATTAGTGGCGGTTCCTACAATGAGCAGTTCTTC. Residues: CASSISGGSYNEQFF. The full variable domain, completed using reference TRBV19 and TRBJ2-1, is DGGITQSPKYLFRKEGQNVTLSCEQNLNHDAMYWYRQDPGQGLRLIYYSQIVNDFQKGDIAEGYSVSREKKESFPLTVTSAQKNPTAFYLCASSISGGSYNEQFFGPGTRLTVL.

This sequence joins TRBV20-1 and TRBJ2-7; D not certain. The CDR3 loop spans 14 amino acids. The V end lost 0 bases, the J end lost 4 bases, and 13 bases lay between the germline ends. Germline V gene data show CDR1 as DFQATT and CDR2 as SNEGSKA (reference sequence). CDR3 region: CSARDGADRYEQYF. CDR3 bases: TGCAGTGCTAGAGATGGTGCAGACCGATACGAGCAGTACTTC.

This chain uses TRBV20-1 with TRBJ2-6, with 7 bases fitting TRBD1. Per germline, CDR1 DFQATT and CDR2 SNEGSKA (reference sequence). Trimming at V came to 2 bases and at J to 0 bases, leaving 10 bases not matched to a gene. This CDR3 has 18 residues. CDR3 protein: CSARSWGTATSGANVLTF. CDR3 nucleotide sequence: TGCAGTGCTAGATCCTGGGGGACAGCAACCTCTGGGGCCAACGTCCTGACTTTC.

This clonotype appeared once. This chain joins TRBV6-2 or TRBV6-3 and TRBJ2-2, with TRBD1 identical over 10 bases. The V gene end was trimmed by 6 bases and the J gene end by 5 bases; junction bases not matched to a gene: 9. This CDR3 has 16 residues. Per germline, CDR1 MNHEY and CDR2 SVGEGT. CDR3 DNA sequence: TGTGCCAGCAGCTTACCCGGGACAGGGGTGACCGGGGAGCTGTTTTTT. Residues: CASSLPGTGVTGELFF.

This chain uses TRBV27 with TRBJ1-5; the D is unclear. The CDR3 extends over 17 amino acids. V lost 8 bases to trimming and J lost 5 bases, with 25 bases between them. The V gene's germline CDR1 is MNHEY and CDR2 SMNVEV (reference sequence). As DNA, the CDR3 is TGTGCCAGCGGGTTCATCGCAGGCACGAGTCATTATCAGCCCCAGCATTTT. Amino acids: CASGFIAGTSHYQPQHF.

The chain is built from TRBV3-1 and TRBJ2-3; D unclear. Germline V gene lookup returns CDR1 LGHDT and CDR2 YNNKEL (reference sequence). The CDR3 loop spans 16 amino acids. Trimming removed 1 base from V and 0 bases from J, with 11 bases in between. The CDR3 nucleotides are TGTGCCAGCAGCCAAGCGGCAAGCGCGAGCACAGATACGCAGTATTTT. This translates into CASSQAASASTDTQYF.

The chain joins TRBV7-2 to TRBJ2-5; a weak D match, TRBD2 (6 bases). CDR1 and CDR2 from the germline V gene are SGHTA and FQGNSA. The CDR3 runs to 16 residues. V lost 3 bases and J 1 base, leaving 15 bases between the germline ends. In DNA form, the CDR3 reads TGTGCCAGCAGCTTCTATGGAGGGGTGCCCCAAGAGACCCAGTACTTC. Translated, it gives CASSFYGGVPQETQYF.

This clonotype was found once. V and J are TRBV2 and TRBJ2-5; 7 bases fit TRBD1. Germline V gene data show CDR1 as SNHLY and CDR2 as FYNNEI. V was clipped by 8 bases and J by 2 bases; unmatched bases: 11. This CDR3 spans 15 amino acids. CDR3 sequence reads: CASQKARDSQETQYF. As DNA, the CDR3 is TGTGCCAGCCAGAAGGCAAGGGACAGTCAAGAGACCCAGTACTTC.

The V gene is TRBV4-2, the J gene TRBJ2-7; 8 bases match TRBD1. The CDR3 totals 17 residues. The junction had 11 bases not matched to a gene; V was cut back by 0 bases and J by 4 bases. The germline CDR1 and CDR2 sequences are LGHNA and YNFKEQ. The CDR3 bases are TGTGCCAGCAGCCAAGAGCCGGACAGGGATCCTATTTACGAGCAGTACTTC. Translating it yields CASSQEPDRDPIYEQYF.

The chain recombines TRBV20-1 with TRBJ2-1, with 7 bases aligning to TRBD2. CDR1 is DFQATT and CDR2 is SNEGSKA in the germline V gene (reference sequence). The CDR3 loop spans 14 amino acids. With 1 base clipped from V and 0 bases from J, the junction kept 0 bases outside the gene matches. CDR3 DNA sequence: TGCAGTGCTAGAGTAGCGGGCTCCTACAATGAGCAGTTCTTC. Translated, it gives CSARVAGSYNEQFF.

The genes are TRBV28 and TRBJ2-5; D possibly matches TRBD1 or TRBD2 (5 bases each). Germline loops: CDR1 MDHEN, CDR2 SYDVKM. The germline V and J ends were trimmed by 5 bases and 11 bases, with 12 bases remaining between them. This CDR3 comprises 11 residues. The DNA of the CDR3 is TGTGCCAGCAGTCGCCGGGACCAACAGTACTTC. Residues: CASSRRDQQYF.

The CDR3 DNA sequence: TGTGCCAGCAGACCGGGGGCTGGCACTGAAGCTTTCTTT. This codes for CASRPGAGTEAFF. The rearrangement joins TRBV7-9 to TRBJ1-1; maybe TRBD1 (6 bases). The CDR3 runs to 13 residues. Trimming pared 6 bases from V and 4 bases from J, leaving 12 bases between. The germline V gene has CDR1 SEHNR and CDR2 FQNEAQ (reference sequence).

The chain recombines TRBV23-1 with TRBJ2-7; 9 bases map to TRBD2. TRBV23-1 is an ORF, with its function uncertain. The CDR3 length is 14 residues. Trimming took 8 bases from V and 0 from J; bases not matched to a gene: 5. This CDR3 is CASLRTSVSYEQYF. CDR3 DNA sequence: TGCGCCAGCCTAAGGACTAGCGTCTCCTACGAGCAGTACTTC.

The chain links TRBV27 to TRBJ1-4; D perhaps matches TRBD1 (5 bases). The CDR3 consists of 17 residues. V was shortened by 4 bases and J by 3 bases, with 18 bases between the two germline ends. Germline CDR1 is MNHEY and CDR2 is SMNVEV (reference sequence). Written as DNA, the CDR3 is TGTGCCAGCAGTTCCCTCCACGACAGTACGGCTAATGAAAAACTGTTTTTT. Its protein is CASSSLHDSTANEKLFF.

The chain employs TRBV7-9 and TRBJ2-7, with a tentative D call TRBD2 (6 bases). The CDR3 is made up of 15 amino acids. Per germline, CDR1 SEHNR and CDR2 FQNEAQ (reference sequence). V was trimmed by 5 bases and J by 3 bases, leaving 17 bases between them. As DNA, the CDR3 is TGTGCCAGCAGCCCCCTGGCGGGGTCTAACTACGAGCAGTACTTC. It codes for CASSPLAGSNYEQYF.

V is TRBV7-9 and J is TRBJ2-1; 7 bases match TRBD1. Germline CDR1 is SEHNR and CDR2 is FQNEAQ (reference sequence). V shed 5 bases and J 4 bases; nucleotides not matched to a gene: 5. This CDR3 comprises 14 residues. The CDR3 sequence is CASSAGGLYNEQFF. In DNA form, the CDR3 reads TGTGCCAGCAGCGCAGGGGGTTTATACAATGAGCAGTTCTTC.

The rearrangement uses TRBV7-9 and TRBJ2-1; D perhaps matches TRBD2 (6 bases). The CDR3 is 13 amino acids. V lost 8 bases and J 0 bases, leaving 8 bases between the germline ends. CDR1 and CDR2 from the germline V gene are SEHNR and FQNEAQ (reference sequence). CDR3 protein: CASRAGSYNEQFF. CDR3 nucleotide sequence: TGTGCCAGCCGAGCGGGCTCCTACAATGAGCAGTTCTTC.

The genes are TRBV14 and TRBJ2-1; D is ambiguous. The CDR3 sequence is 14 residues long. The V end lost 1 base, the J end lost 8 bases, and 12 bases lay between the germline ends. Per the germline V gene, CDR1 is SGHDN and CDR2 is FVKESK. CDR3 sequence (DNA): TGTGCCAGCAGCCAAGTCGTAAGTGTATATGAGCAGTTCTTC. Its translation is CASSQVVSVYEQFF.

CDR3 nucleotide sequence: TGTGCCAGCAGGGGACTAGAACCAAGAAAGACCCAGTACTTC. It encodes CASRGLEPRKTQYF. The chain uses TRBV12-3 or TRBV12-4 and TRBJ2-5; 8 bases line up with TRBD2. This CDR3 spans 14 amino acids. V lost 6 bases to trimming and J lost 6 bases; unmatched junction nucleotides: 9.

This chain connects TRBV18 to TRBJ2-1; 7 nucleotides line up with TRBD1. This CDR3 is built from 16 residues. CDR1 and CDR2 (germline): KGHSH, LQKENI. J lost 6 bases, V lost 0 bases, and 8 bases had no gene match. The DNA of the CDR3 is TGTGCCAGCTCACCACCGACAGGGAGAAGCTTCAATGAGCAGTTCTTC. Amino acid sequence: CASSPPTGRSFNEQFF.

The rearrangement uses TRBV19 and TRBJ1-2, with TRBD1 matching over 11 bases. In germline, CDR1 is LNHDA, CDR2 SQIVND (reference sequence). V shed 3 bases and J 8 bases; nucleotides not matched to a gene: 2. CDR3 length: 13 residues. CDR3 residues: CASSMGQGGGYTF. For the CDR3, the DNA is TGTGCCAGTAGTATGGGACAGGGGGGCGGCTACACCTTC.

This clonotype was seen only a few times. CDR3 DNA: TGCGCCAGCAGCCAAGATAACAGATACTACGAGCAGTACTTC. This codes for CASSQDNRYYEQYF. This chain connects TRBV4-3 to TRBJ2-7; no firm D call. V dropped 0 bases and J dropped 3 bases, with 9 bases sitting between them. The CDR3 totals 14 residues. CDR1 and CDR2 from the germline V gene are LGHNA and YSLEER.